This TCR beta chain was profiled in a study of cytomegalovirus exposure and HLA in healthy donors. This clone was picked up a small number of times. Its specificity is unknown. The CDR3 runs 14 residues. Trimming took 1 base from V and 2 from J, leaving 8 bases between them. Germline CDR1 reads SGHAT; CDR2 reads FQNNGV. A multiplex PCR was run with 60 Vbeta primers and 13 Jbeta primers. The protocol was immunoSEQ multiplex PCR, while the TCRdb copy is restricted to in-frame clones and leaves out a portion. The sample contains around 140,000 clones, roughly 80% of which appear only once. The study's findings and limits: HLA alleles were associated with 15,000 to 20,000 TCR beta sequences in a later analysis at 0.05 false discovery rate. Listed as cytomegalovirus-associated were over 150 TCR beta chains. Productive rates of about 90% or about 30% were seen for most TCR beta V segments in an earlier analysis.

The gene calls are TRBV11-2 and TRBJ1-2; tentatively, D is TRBD1 (5 bases). The TCR sequence derives from a man aged 35-49 years in good health and CMV-seronegative. Sequences were obtained from PBMCs. The CDR3 spells CASSLGSGNYGYTF. The CDR3 DNA sequence: TGTGCCAGCAGCTTAGGGTCAGGGAACTATGGCTACACCTTC.